This T cell receptor beta chain came from a study of T and B cells in COVID-19 patients. Overall study: Critical illness requiring mechanical ventilation or extracorporeal membrane oxygenation affected three fifths of the roughly 20 active-infection patients. Study-wide results and limits: Highly clonal in active COVID-19, TRB repertoires exceeded healthy-donor diversity and richness at recovery. Early severe-case samples and blood from mildly ill patients during symptoms were in short supply.

BIOMED2 TRB-A/B primer pools were used in multiplex TRB PCR. TCRdb ran MiXCR on the multiplex PCR reads and lists one entry per CDR3 protein. The sample lists 15,000 to 20,000 distinct CDR3 sequences, 35% to 45% occurring once. Blood genomic DNA input for TRB amplification was 250-500 ng. This clonotype was picked up a small number of times. What it recognizes is unknown. The CDR3 consists of 12 residues. Germline CDR1 is SGHNT and CDR2 is YYREEE (reference sequence). The ends lost 2 bases at V and 10 bases at J; junction bases unmatched: 4. The chain combines TRBV5-4 with TRBJ1-1; 8 bases fit TRBD1. The origin of this receptor is a human donor with active COVID-19. The sample taken for sequencing was blood. The CDR3 spells CASSFGQGVAFF. The CDR3 nucleotides are TGTGCCAGCAGCTTCGGACAGGGTGTAGCTTTCTTT.